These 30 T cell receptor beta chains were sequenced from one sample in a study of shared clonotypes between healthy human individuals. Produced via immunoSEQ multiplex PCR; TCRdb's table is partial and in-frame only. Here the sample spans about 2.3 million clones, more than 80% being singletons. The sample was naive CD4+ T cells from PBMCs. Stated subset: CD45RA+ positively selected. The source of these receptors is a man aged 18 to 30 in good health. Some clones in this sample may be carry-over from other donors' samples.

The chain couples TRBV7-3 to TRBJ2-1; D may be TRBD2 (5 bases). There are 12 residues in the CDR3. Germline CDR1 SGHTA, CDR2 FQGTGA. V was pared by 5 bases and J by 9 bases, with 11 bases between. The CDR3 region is CASSPGRGEQFF. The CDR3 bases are TGTGCCAGCAGCCCCGGACGGGGTGAGCAGTTCTTC.

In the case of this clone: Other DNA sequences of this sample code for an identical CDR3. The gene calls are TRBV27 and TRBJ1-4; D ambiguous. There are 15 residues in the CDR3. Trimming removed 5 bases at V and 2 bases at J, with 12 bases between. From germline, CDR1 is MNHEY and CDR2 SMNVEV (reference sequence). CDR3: CASSPKGLTNEKLFF. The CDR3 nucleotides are TGTGCCAGCAGTCCCAAGGGATTGACTAATGAAAAACTGTTTTTT.

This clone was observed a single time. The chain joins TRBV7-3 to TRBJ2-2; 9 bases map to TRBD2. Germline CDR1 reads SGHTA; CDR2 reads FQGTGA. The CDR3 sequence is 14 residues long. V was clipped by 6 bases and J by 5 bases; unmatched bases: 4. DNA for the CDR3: TGTGCCAGCAGAAATCTAGCGGGAACCGGGGAGCTGTTTTTT. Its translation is CASRNLAGTGELFF.

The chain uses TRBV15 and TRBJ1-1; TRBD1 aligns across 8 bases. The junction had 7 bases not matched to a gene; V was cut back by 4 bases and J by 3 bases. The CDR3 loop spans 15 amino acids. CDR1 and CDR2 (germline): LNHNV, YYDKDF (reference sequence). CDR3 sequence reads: CATSNPKQGDTEAFF. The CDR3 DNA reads TGTGCCACCAGCAACCCAAAACAGGGGGACACTGAAGCTTTCTTT.

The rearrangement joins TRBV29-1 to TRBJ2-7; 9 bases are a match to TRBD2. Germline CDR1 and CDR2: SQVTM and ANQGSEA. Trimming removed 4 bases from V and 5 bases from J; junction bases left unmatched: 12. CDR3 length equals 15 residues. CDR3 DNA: TGCAGCGTTGGGAGTGAAGGTAGCGGGAGTAACGAGCAGTACTTC. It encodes CSVGSEGSGSNEQYF.

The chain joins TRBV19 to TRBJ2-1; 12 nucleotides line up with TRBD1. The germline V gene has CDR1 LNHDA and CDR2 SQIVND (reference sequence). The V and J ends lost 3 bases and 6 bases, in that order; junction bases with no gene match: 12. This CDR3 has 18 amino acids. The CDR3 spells CASSIPGQGARTSNEQFF. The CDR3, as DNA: TGTGCCAGTAGTATCCCGGGACAGGGGGCTAGGACTTCCAATGAGCAGTTCTTC.

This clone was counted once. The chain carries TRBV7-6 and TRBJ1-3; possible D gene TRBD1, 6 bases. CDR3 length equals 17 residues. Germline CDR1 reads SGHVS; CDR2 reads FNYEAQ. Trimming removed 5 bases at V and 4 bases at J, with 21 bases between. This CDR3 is CASSLQPTAGTGNTIYF. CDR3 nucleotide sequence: TGTGCCAGCAGCCTCCAACCAACTGCCGGGACAGGAAACACCATATATTTT.

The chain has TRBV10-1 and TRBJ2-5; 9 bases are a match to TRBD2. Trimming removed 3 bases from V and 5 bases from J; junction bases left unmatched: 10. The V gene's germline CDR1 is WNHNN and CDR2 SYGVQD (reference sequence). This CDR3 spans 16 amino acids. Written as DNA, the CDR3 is TGCGCCAGCAGTGACAGTCCGGGACTAGCAGGGGAGACCCAGTACTTC. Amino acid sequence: CASSDSPGLAGETQYF.

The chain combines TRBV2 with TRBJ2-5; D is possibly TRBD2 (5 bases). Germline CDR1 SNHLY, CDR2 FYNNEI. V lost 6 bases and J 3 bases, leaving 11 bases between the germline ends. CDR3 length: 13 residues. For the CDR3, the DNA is TGTGCCAGCAGACCCGACTACAAAGAGACCCAGTACTTC. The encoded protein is CASRPDYKETQYF.

The DNA of the CDR3 is TGTGCCTGGAGTGTAAGGGCGGGGGGTGCTAAACTGTTTTTT. Protein sequence: CAWSVRAGGAKLFF. The chain has TRBV30 and TRBJ1-4; possibly TRBD1 for D (5 bases). The CDR3 loop spans 14 amino acids. V was shortened by 0 bases and J by 11 bases, with 16 bases between the two germline ends. Germline loops: CDR1 GTSNPN, CDR2 SVGIG (reference sequence).

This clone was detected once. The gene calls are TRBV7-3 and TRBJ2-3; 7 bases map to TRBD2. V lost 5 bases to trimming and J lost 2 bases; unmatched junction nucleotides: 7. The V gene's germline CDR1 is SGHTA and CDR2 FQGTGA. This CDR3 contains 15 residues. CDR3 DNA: TGTGCCAGCAGCCGGAGCGGGGTATCCACAGATACGCAGTATTTT. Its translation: CASSRSGVSTDTQYF.

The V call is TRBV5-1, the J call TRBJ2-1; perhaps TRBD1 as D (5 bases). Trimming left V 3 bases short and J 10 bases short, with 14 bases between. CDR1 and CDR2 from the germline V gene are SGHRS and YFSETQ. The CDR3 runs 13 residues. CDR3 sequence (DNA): TGCGCCAGCAGCTCACCGAACAGGCAAGAGCAGTTCTTC. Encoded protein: CASSSPNRQEQFF.

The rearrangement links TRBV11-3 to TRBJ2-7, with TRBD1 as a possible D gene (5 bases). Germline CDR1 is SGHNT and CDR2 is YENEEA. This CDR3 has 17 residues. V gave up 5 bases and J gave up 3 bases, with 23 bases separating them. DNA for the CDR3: TGTGCCAGCAGCCCGATTCCAAGGACAACACTATACTACGAGCAGTACTTC. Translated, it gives CASSPIPRTTLYYEQYF.

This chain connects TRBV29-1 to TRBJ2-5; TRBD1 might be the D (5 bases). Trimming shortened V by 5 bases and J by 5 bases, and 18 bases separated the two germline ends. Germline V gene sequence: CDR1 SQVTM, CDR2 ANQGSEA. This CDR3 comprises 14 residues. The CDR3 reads CSVPGNAVRETQYF. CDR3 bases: TGCAGCGTTCCAGGGAATGCCGTTCGTGAGACCCAGTACTTC.

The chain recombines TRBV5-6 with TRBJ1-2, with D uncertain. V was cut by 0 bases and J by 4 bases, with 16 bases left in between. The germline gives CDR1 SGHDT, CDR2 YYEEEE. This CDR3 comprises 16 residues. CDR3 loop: CASSLGQPTVIYGYTF. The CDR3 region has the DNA TGTGCCAGCAGCTTGGGGCAGCCCACGGTTATCTATGGCTACACCTTC.

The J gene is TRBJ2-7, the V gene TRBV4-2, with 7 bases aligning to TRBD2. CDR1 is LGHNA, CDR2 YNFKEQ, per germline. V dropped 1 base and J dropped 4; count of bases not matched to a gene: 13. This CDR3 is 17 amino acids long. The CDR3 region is CASSQGGTTFKNYEQYF. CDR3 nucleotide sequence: TGTGCCAGCAGCCAAGGAGGGACTACGTTTAAGAATTACGAGCAGTACTTC.

Written as DNA, the CDR3 is TGTGCCACCAGCAGAGATATTGGTAAGGGAGGTCAGCCCCAGCATTTT. Translated, it gives CATSRDIGKGGQPQHF. The chain is built from TRBV15 and TRBJ1-5, with D unclear. The CDR3 is made up of 16 amino acids. Trimming left V 0 bases short and J 6 bases short, with 15 bases between. Germline V gives CDR1 LNHNV, CDR2 YYDKDF (reference sequence). Looking up the rest from reference TRBV15 and TRBJ1-5 gives the full variable domain: DAMVIQNPRYQVTQFGKPVTLSCSQTLNHNVMYWYQQKSSQAPKLLFHYYDKDFNNEADTPDNFQSRRPNTSFCFLDIRSPGLGDTAMYLCATSRDIGKGGQPQHFGDGTRLSIL.

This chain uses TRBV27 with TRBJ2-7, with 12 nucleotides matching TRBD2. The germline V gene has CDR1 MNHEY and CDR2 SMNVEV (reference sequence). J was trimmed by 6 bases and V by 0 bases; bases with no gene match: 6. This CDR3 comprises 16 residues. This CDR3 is CASSLSTSGRRAEQYF. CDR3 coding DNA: TGTGCCAGCAGTTTATCGACTAGCGGGAGACGAGCCGAGCAGTACTTC.

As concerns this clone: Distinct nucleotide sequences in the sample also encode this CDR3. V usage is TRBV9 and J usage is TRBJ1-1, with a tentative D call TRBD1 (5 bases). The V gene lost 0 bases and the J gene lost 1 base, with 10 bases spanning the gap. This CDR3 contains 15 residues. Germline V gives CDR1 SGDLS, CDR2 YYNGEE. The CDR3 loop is CASSVVGQTNTEAFF. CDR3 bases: TGTGCCAGCAGCGTAGTGGGGCAGACGAACACTGAAGCTTTCTTT.

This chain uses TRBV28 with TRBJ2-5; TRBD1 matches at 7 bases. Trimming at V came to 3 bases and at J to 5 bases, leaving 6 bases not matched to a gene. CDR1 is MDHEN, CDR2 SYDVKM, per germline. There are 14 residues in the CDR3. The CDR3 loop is CASSFQGVGETQYF. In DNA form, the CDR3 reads TGTGCCAGCAGTTTTCAGGGGGTAGGGGAGACCCAGTACTTC.

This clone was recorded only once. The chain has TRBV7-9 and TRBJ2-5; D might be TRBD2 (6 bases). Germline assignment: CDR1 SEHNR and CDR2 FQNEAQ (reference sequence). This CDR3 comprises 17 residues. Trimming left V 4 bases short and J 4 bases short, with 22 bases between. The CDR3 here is CASSSLARSPIVETQYF. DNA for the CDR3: TGTGCCAGCAGCTCACTAGCTCGGTCCCCGATCGTAGAGACCCAGTACTTC.

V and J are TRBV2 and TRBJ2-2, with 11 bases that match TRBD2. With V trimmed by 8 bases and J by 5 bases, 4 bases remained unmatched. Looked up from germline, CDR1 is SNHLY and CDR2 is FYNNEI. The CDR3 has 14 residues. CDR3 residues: CASQTSGVTGELFF. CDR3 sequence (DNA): TGTGCCAGCCAGACTAGCGGGGTTACCGGGGAGCTGTTTTTT. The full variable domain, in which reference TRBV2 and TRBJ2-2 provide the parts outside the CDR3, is EPEVTQTPSHQVTQMGQEVILRCVPISNHLYFYWYRQILGQKVEFLVSFYNNEISEKSEIFDDQFSVERPDGSNFTLKIRSTKLEDSAMYFCASQTSGVTGELFFGEGSRLTVL.

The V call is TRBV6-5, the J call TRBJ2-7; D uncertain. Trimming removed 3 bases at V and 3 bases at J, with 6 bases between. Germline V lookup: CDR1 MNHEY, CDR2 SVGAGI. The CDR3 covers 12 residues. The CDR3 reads CASSYLDYEQYF. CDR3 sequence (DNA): TGTGCCAGCAGTTATCTCGACTACGAGCAGTACTTC.

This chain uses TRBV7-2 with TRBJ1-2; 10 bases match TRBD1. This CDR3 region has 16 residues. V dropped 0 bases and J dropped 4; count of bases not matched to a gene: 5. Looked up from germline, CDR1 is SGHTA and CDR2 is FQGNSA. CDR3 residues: CASSLAPTGGGYGYTF. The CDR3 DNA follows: TGTGCCAGCAGCTTAGCGCCGACAGGGGGCGGCTATGGCTACACCTTC. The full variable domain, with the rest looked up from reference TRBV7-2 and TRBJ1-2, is GAGVSQSPSNKVTEKGKDVELRCDPISGHTALYWYRQSLGQGLEFLIYFQGNSAPDKSGLPSDRFSAERTGGSVSTLTIQRTQQEDSAVYLCASSLAPTGGGYGYTFGSGTRLTVV.

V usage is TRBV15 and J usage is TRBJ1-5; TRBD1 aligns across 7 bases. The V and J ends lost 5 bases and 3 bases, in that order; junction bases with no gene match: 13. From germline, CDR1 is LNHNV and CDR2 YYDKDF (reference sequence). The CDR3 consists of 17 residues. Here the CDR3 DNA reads TGTGCCACCAGCCGGACAATAGGAGACAGGGTCAATCAGCCCCAGCATTTT. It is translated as CATSRTIGDRVNQPQHF.

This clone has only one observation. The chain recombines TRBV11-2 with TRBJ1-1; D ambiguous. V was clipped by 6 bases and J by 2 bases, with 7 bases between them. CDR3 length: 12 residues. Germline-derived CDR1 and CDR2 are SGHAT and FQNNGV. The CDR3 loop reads CASRGGNTEAFF. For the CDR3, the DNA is TGTGCCAGCAGGGGTGGAAACACTGAAGCTTTCTTT. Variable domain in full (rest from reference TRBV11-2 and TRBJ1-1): EAGVAQSPRYKIIEKRQSVAFWCNPISGHATLYWYQQILGQGPKLLIQFQNNGVVDDSQLPKDRFSAERLKGVDSTLKIQPAKLEDSAVYLCASRGGNTEAFFGQGTRLTVV.

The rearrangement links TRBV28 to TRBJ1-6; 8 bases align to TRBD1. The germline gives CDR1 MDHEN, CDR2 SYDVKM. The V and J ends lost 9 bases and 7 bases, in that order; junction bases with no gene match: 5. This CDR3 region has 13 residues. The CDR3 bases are TGTGCCAGTATAAGGACAGGGAATTCACCCCTCCACTTT. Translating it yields CASIRTGNSPLHF.

This CDR3 reads CASSPGQVNSPLHF. The CDR3 DNA is TGTGCCAGCAGCCCGGGACAGGTCAATTCACCCCTCCACTTT. The chain is built from TRBV28 and TRBJ1-6; TRBD1 aligns across 8 bases. After removal of 6 bases from V and 7 bases from J, the junction contained 5 bases not matched to a gene. This CDR3 comprises 14 residues. CDR1 is MDHEN, CDR2 SYDVKM, per germline.

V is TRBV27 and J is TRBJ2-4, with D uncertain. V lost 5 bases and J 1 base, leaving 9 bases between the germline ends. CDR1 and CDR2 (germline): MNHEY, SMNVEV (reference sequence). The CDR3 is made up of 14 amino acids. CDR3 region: CASSVTEAKNIQYF. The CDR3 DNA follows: TGTGCCAGCAGTGTCACTGAGGCCAAAAACATTCAGTACTTC.

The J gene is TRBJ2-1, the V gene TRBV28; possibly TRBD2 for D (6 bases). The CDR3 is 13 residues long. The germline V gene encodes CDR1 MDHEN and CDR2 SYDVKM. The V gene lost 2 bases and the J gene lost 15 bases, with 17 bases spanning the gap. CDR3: CASSLAPGQRVFF. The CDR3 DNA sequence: TGTGCCAGCAGTTTAGCCCCCGGCCAGCGGGTGTTCTTC.